This passage covers 13 T cell receptor beta chains from one sample sequenced in a study of blood T cell repertoires in COVID-19. Only in-frame clones appear in the TCRdb table, and some are missing; sequencing was by immunoSEQ multiplex PCR. In the table there are over 250,000 clones, about 85% of which are singletons. The sequencing sample was made of peripheral blood. These receptors all come from a human donor in a cohort sampled during active COVID-19.

The gene calls are TRBV4-3 and TRBJ1-1; tentatively, D is TRBD1 (6 bases). V lost 1 base to trimming and J lost 7 bases, with 10 bases between them. Per germline, CDR1 LGHNA and CDR2 YSLEER. This CDR3 is built from 13 residues. The CDR3 spells CASSQVLGGEAFF. CDR3 DNA: TGCGCCAGCAGCCAAGTTCTAGGGGGTGAAGCTTTCTTT.

The V call is TRBV24-1, the J call TRBJ2-1; 8 bases are shared with TRBD2. CDR3 length: 16 amino acids. Germline trimming cut 4 bases from V and 10 bases from J; bases unmatched to any gene: 14. Germline V gene data show CDR1 as KGHDR and CDR2 as SFDVKD. The CDR3 region has the DNA TGTGCCACCAGTGACGGGATGCTAGCGGGTCTCAGCGAGCAGTTCTTC. Its protein product is CATSDGMLAGLSEQFF.

This chain joins TRBV7-2 and TRBJ1-3; 7 bases are a match to TRBD1. The junction had 5 bases not matched to a gene; V was cut back by 6 bases and J by 0 bases. Germline V CDR1 and CDR2: SGHTA, FQGNSA. There are 15 residues in the CDR3. CDR3 sequence: CASSLQGISGNTIYF. The CDR3 DNA reads as TGTGCCAGCAGTTTACAGGGGATCTCTGGAAACACCATATATTTT.

The genes are TRBV28 and TRBJ2-3; D is unresolved. CDR1 is MDHEN, CDR2 SYDVKM, per germline. This CDR3 comprises 14 residues. V lost 2 bases to trimming and J lost 6 bases, with 12 bases between them. This chain's CDR3 is CASSLPGARDTQYF. The CDR3 coding sequence is TGTGCCAGCAGTTTACCTGGAGCGAGGGATACGCAGTATTTT.

In DNA form, the CDR3 reads TGTGCCAGCAGACGACCGTTTAAAGGGGCTACGGAGCAGTACTTC. Its translation: CASRRPFKGATEQYF. The chain carries TRBV6-5 and TRBJ2-7; a weak D match, TRBD1 (5 bases). Germline V lookup: CDR1 MNHEY, CDR2 SVGAGI. The CDR3 consists of 15 residues. V was clipped by 6 bases and J by 7 bases, with 22 bases between them.

This rearrangement joins TRBV5-5 to TRBJ2-6, with TRBD2 matching over 8 bases. The germline CDR1 and CDR2 sequences are SGHKS and YYEKEE (reference sequence). The J segment lost 4 bases and the V segment lost 2 bases, leaving 8 bases of the junction unmatched. The CDR3 has 17 amino acids. The CDR3 DNA is TGTGCCAGCAGCTTAGCCAGCGGGAGTGCCGGGGCCAACGTCCTGACTTTC. Its protein product is CASSLASGSAGANVLTF. Looking up the rest from reference TRBV5-5 and TRBJ2-6 gives the full variable domain: DAGVTQSPTHLIKTRGQQVTLRCSPISGHKSVSWYQQVLGQGPQFIFQYYEKEERGRGNFPDRFSARQFPNYSSELNVNALLLGDSALYLCASSLASGSAGANVLTFGAGSRLTVL.

This clone was picked up one time. The chain has TRBV7-2 and TRBJ2-2; TRBD1 agrees at 9 bases. Germline V gene sequence: CDR1 SGHTA, CDR2 FQGNSA. CDR3 length: 16 residues. V gave up 4 bases and J gave up 3 bases; unmatched junction bases: 6. The CDR3 here is CASSYSDRGYTGELFF. DNA of the CDR3: TGTGCCAGCAGCTACTCGGACAGGGGCTACACCGGGGAGCTGTTTTTT.

V and J are TRBV15 and TRBJ2-1; no firm D call. Germline CDR1 LNHNV, CDR2 YYDKDF (reference sequence). The ends were cut back, 0 bases at V and 5 bases at J, with 14 bases in the middle. CDR3 length equals 16 residues. CDR3 DNA sequence: TGTGCCACCAGCAGAGAGCAACAGAATAATAACAATGAGCAGTTCTTC. Translation gives CATSREQQNNNNEQFF.

The rearrangement joins TRBV3-1 (or the pseudogene TRBV3-2) to TRBJ1-1, with 8 positions matching TRBD1. CDR3 size: 13 residues. The V and J ends lost 4 bases and 7 bases, in that order; junction bases with no gene match: 5. The germline V gene encodes CDR1 LGHDT and CDR2 YNNKEL (reference sequence). This chain's CDR3 is CASSLLTGGEAFF. The CDR3 nucleotides read TGTGCCAGCAGCCTATTAACAGGGGGTGAAGCTTTCTTT.

DNA for the CDR3: TGTGCCAGCAGCCACGGACAGACTTCAGATACGCAGTATTTT. Amino acids: CASSHGQTSDTQYF. The V and J genes are TRBV7-8 and TRBJ2-3; weak D call: TRBD1 (6 bases). Trimming shortened V by 5 bases and J by 4 bases, and 13 bases separated the two germline ends. Germline values: CDR1 SGHVS, CDR2 FQNEAQ. CDR3 length: 14 residues.

This chain connects TRBV7-8 to TRBJ2-7; 8 bases agree with TRBD2. The trim removed 4 bases at V and 5 bases at J, leaving 13 bases unmatched. CDR3 size: 16 residues. Per germline, CDR1 SGHVS and CDR2 FQNEAQ. Written as DNA, the CDR3 is TGTGCCAGCAGCTGGGGACTAGGGGGAGGATCGAACGAGCAGTACTTC. It specifies CASSWGLGGGSNEQYF.

This chain uses TRBV9 with TRBJ2-3; TRBD1 agrees at 8 bases. The CDR3 loop spans 16 amino acids. V shed 0 bases, J shed 0 bases, and the junction held 3 bases outside the gene matches. CDR1 SGDLS and CDR2 YYNGEE come from the germline V gene. The CDR3 nucleotides are TGTGCCAGCAGCGTAGCTCAGGGGGCGAGCACAGATACGCAGTATTTT. Protein: CASSVAQGASTDTQYF.

A remark on this clone: This sample also contains other DNA sequences that code for the same CDR3. This sequence joins TRBV6-1 and TRBJ1-5, with D possibly TRBD1 on 5 matching bases. Trimming pared 3 bases from V and 6 bases from J, leaving 9 bases between. The CDR3 has 13 amino acids. Looked up from germline, CDR1 is MNHNS and CDR2 is SASEGT. The CDR3 reads CASSDPGGQPQHF. CDR3 bases: TGTGCCAGCAGTGACCCGGGGGGTCAGCCCCAGCATTTT.